One and the same sample provided the 27 T cell receptor beta chains below, sequenced in a study of identical twins. TCRdb analysed the 5' RACE reads with MiXCR anew, one entry per CDR3 protein. In the table there are fewer than 250,000 distinct CDR3 sequences, roughly a tenth of which are singletons. The sample comprised memory (CD45RO+) T cells sorted from blood. All receptors derive from a woman aged 18-29 years in good health.

This clonotype was detected ten times or more. The chain couples TRBV12-3 or TRBV12-4 to TRBJ1-1; D unresolved. V dropped 7 bases and J dropped 6 bases, with 12 bases sitting between them. This CDR3 is 12 amino acids long. CDR3 coding DNA: TGTGCCAGCACCAGAACTGGCGCTGAAGCTTTCTTT. This sequence encodes CASTRTGAEAFF.

This clonotype was detected only a few times. V gene TRBV20-1 combines with J gene TRBJ2-7, with 8 bases fitting TRBD1. The trim removed 7 bases at V and 5 bases at J, leaving 10 bases unmatched. Germline CDR1 and CDR2: DFQATT and SNEGSKA (reference sequence). The CDR3 totals 13 residues. CDR3 region: CSVPGTGRDEQYF. In DNA form, the CDR3 reads TGCAGTGTCCCGGGGACAGGTCGTGACGAGCAGTACTTC.

Only a few counts were recorded for this clonotype. This chain uses TRBV6-2 or TRBV6-3 with TRBJ1-1; D unresolved. The CDR3 has 12 amino acids. V lost 2 bases and J 8 bases, leaving 9 bases between the germline ends. Per germline, CDR1 MNHEY and CDR2 SVGEGT. CDR3 sequence (DNA): TGTGCCAGCAGTTACGCGGGTCTGGAAGCTTTCTTT. This gives the protein CASSYAGLEAFF.

This clonotype was seen many times. This chain uses TRBV12-3 or TRBV12-4 with TRBJ1-2, with D maybe TRBD1 (6 bases). The CDR3 is 14 amino acids. Between the trimmed V and J ends, which lost 5 bases and 4 bases, there was a span of 14 bases. The chain's CDR3 is CASSPRDTFYGYTF. The CDR3 DNA sequence: TGTGCCAGCAGTCCTCGGGACACCTTCTATGGCTACACCTTC.

This clonotype was seen many times. The rearrangement joins TRBV7-9 to TRBJ2-3; 13 bases map to TRBD2. Trimming took 5 bases from V and 5 from J; bases not matched to a gene: 4. The CDR3 totals 15 residues. The germline V gene has CDR1 SEHNR and CDR2 FQNEAQ (reference sequence). In DNA form, the CDR3 reads TGTGCCAGCAGCCCAACTAGCGGGAGGGGAGATACGCAGTATTTT. Its protein is CASSPTSGRGDTQYF.

There are many counts of this clonotype. The chain combines TRBV6-2 or TRBV6-3 with TRBJ2-3, with D possibly TRBD2 on 6 matching bases. The V end was cut by 2 bases, the J end by 5 bases, with 14 bases between. This CDR3 is built from 15 residues. CDR1 and CDR2 from the germline V gene are MNHEY and SVGEGT. CDR3 DNA sequence: TGTGCCAGCAGTTACGGCGGCGGGAAGGTAGATACGCAGTATTTT. Its protein product is CASSYGGGKVDTQYF.

This chain links TRBV20-1 with TRBJ2-5; D uncertain. The CDR3 spans 12 residues. Germline V gives CDR1 DFQATT, CDR2 SNEGSKA (reference sequence). The germline V and J ends were trimmed by 0 bases and 5 bases, with 7 bases remaining between them. This CDR3 reads CSAREALETQYF. CDR3 DNA sequence: TGCAGTGCTAGAGAAGCTCTGGAGACCCAGTACTTC.

V and J are TRBV5-1 and TRBJ2-1; D perhaps matches TRBD2 (6 bases). Germline V CDR1 and CDR2: SGHRS, YFSETQ. This CDR3 has 16 amino acids. Trimming pared 5 bases from V and 2 bases from J, leaving 17 bases between. CDR3 nucleotides: TGCGCCAGCAGTTCTGTCCCGGGGGAAGCCTACAATGAGCAGTTCTTC. Protein product: CASSSVPGEAYNEQFF.

This clonotype came up many times. The chain recombines TRBV3-1 with TRBJ2-1, with D possibly being TRBD2 (5 bases). Trimming stripped 1 base from V and 7 bases from J, with 14 bases between. The CDR3 has 15 residues. Germline CDR1 reads LGHDT; CDR2 reads YNNKEL (reference sequence). CDR3 amino acids: CASSQAIEGWNEQFF. DNA for the CDR3: TGTGCCAGCAGCCAAGCCATCGAGGGATGGAATGAGCAGTTCTTC.

In this sample, this clonotype turned up many times. The rearrangement joins TRBV29-1 to TRBJ1-1; D is ambiguous. CDR3 length equals 12 residues. Germline V gives CDR1 SQVTM, CDR2 ANQGSEA. V was shortened by 7 bases and J by 0 bases, with 9 bases between the two germline ends. CDR3 loop: CSAQGLNTEAFF. The CDR3 DNA is TGCAGCGCCCAAGGGCTGAACACTGAAGCTTTCTTT.

The chain is built from TRBV2 and TRBJ1-4, with 8 bases lining up with TRBD1. V shed 4 bases, J shed 5 bases, and the junction held 6 bases outside the gene matches. The CDR3 is 15 residues long. The V gene's germline CDR1 is SNHLY and CDR2 FYNNEI. The CDR3 DNA reads TGTGCCAGCAGTGCCCTGACAGGGGTCAATGAAAAACTGTTTTTT. Translating it yields CASSALTGVNEKLFF.

This clonotype has just a few counts. This CDR3 is CASSSRLVSSYNEQFF. In DNA, the CDR3 is TGTGCCAGCAGTTCCAGACTAGTGAGCTCCTACAATGAGCAGTTCTTC. V and J are TRBV6-2 or TRBV6-3 and TRBJ2-1; possible D gene TRBD2, 6 bases. The CDR3 has 16 residues. With 4 bases removed from V and 0 bases from J, the gap between germline ends came to 13 bases. CDR1 and CDR2 from the germline V gene are MNHEY and SVGEGT.

This clonotype was seen many times. The chain carries TRBV12-3 or TRBV12-4 and TRBJ1-2; D may be TRBD1 (5 bases). V was shortened by 6 bases and J by 0 bases, with 14 bases between the two germline ends. The CDR3 sequence is 15 residues long. The chain's CDR3 is CASRQTAGTNYGYTF. CDR3 nucleotides: TGTGCCAGCAGGCAGACAGCCGGGACTAACTATGGCTACACCTTC.

The sample holds many counts of this clonotype. The chain uses TRBV5-1 and TRBJ1-4; a weak D match, TRBD1 (5 bases). V dropped 3 bases and J dropped 4 bases, with 10 bases sitting between them. The CDR3 sequence is 14 residues long. Germline V CDR1 and CDR2: SGHRS, YFSETQ. The CDR3 loop reads CASSSRDGNEKLFF. Written as DNA, the CDR3 is TGCGCCAGCAGCTCCCGGGACGGTAATGAAAAACTGTTTTTT.

This clonotype has only a few counts. The V and J genes are TRBV20-1 and TRBJ2-2; the match to TRBD1 covers 10 bases. The CDR3 runs 15 residues. V trimming: 3 bases; J trimming: 2 bases; junction bases outside the gene matches: 3. Germline values: CDR1 DFQATT, CDR2 SNEGSKA (reference sequence). The CDR3 nucleotides read TGCAGTGCTAGCGGGGACAGGGGAAACACCGGGGAGCTGTTTTTT. This encodes CSASGDRGNTGELFF.

CDR3 in amino acids: CASSLASGVETQYF. CDR3 bases: TGCGCCAGCAGCTTGGCCTCTGGGGTGGAGACCCAGTACTTC. The chain recombines TRBV5-1 with TRBJ2-5; D remains ambiguous. The CDR3 totals 14 residues. Germline values: CDR1 SGHRS, CDR2 YFSETQ. Deletions cut 0 bases from V and 5 bases from J, with 11 bases between.

There are many counts of this clonotype. The chain joins TRBV12-3 or TRBV12-4 to TRBJ1-2; TRBD1 matches 9 bases. This CDR3 has 14 residues. Trimming took 5 bases from V and 6 from J; bases not matched to a gene: 7. The CDR3 spells CASSTLGDRDGYTF. The CDR3 bases are TGTGCCAGCAGTACCCTCGGGGACAGGGATGGCTACACCTTC.

In its sample, this clonotype was seen a few times. The chain recombines TRBV11-2 with TRBJ2-1; TRBD2 matches at 11 bases. The length of the CDR3 is 19 residues. CDR1 SGHAT and CDR2 FQNNGV come from the germline V gene. Trimming removed 5 bases from V and 6 bases from J; junction bases left unmatched: 18. The CDR3, as DNA: TGTGCCAGCAGCCCTGGGGCTAGCGGGGGGAGGACCGTAAGCAATGAGCAGTTCTTC. Amino acid sequence: CASSPGASGGRTVSNEQFF. The full variable domain, rest sourced from reference TRBV11-2 and TRBJ2-1, is EAGVAQSPRYKIIEKRQSVAFWCNPISGHATLYWYQQILGQGPKLLIQFQNNGVVDDSQLPKDRFSAERLKGVDSTLKIQPAKLEDSAVYLCASSPGASGGRTVSNEQFFGPGTRLTVL.

As regards this clonotype: A junction boundary mismatches the germline segment, possibly from a read error. This rearrangement joins TRBV2 to TRBJ2-2, with a tentative D call TRBD1 (6 bases). Germline V gene lookup returns CDR1 SNHLY and CDR2 FYNNEI. This CDR3 region has 14 residues. CDR3 sequence: CASSGQVDTGELLF. In DNA, the CDR3 is TGTGCCAGCAGTGGACAGGTTGACACCGGGGAGCTGCTTTTT.

This sequence joins TRBV4-2 and TRBJ1-1; D is undetermined. From germline, CDR1 is LGHNA and CDR2 YNFKEQ. V was pared by 0 bases and J by 10 bases, with 18 bases between. The CDR3 runs to 15 residues. The CDR3 DNA reads as TGTGCCAGCAGCCAAGATGGGCAGAGAACACTGGGAGCTTTCTTT. Residues: CASSQDGQRTLGAFF.

The chain has TRBV29-1 and TRBJ1-3; D perhaps matches TRBD1 (6 bases). The CDR3 is 13 residues long. The V end lost 4 bases, the J end lost 3 bases, and 10 bases lay between the germline ends. Looked up from germline, CDR1 is SQVTM and CDR2 is ANQGSEA. The CDR3 DNA reads as TGCAGCGTTGGGTCGGGACATGGAAACACCATATATTTT. Protein: CSVGSGHGNTIYF. The complete variable domain, with remaining parts taken from reference TRBV29-1 and TRBJ1-3, reads SAVISQKPSRDICQRGTSLTIQCQVDSQVTMMFWYRQQPGQSLTLIATANQGSEATYESGFVIDKFPISRPNLTFSTLTVSNMSPEDSSIYLCSVGSGHGNTIYFGEGSWLTVV.

In this sample, this clonotype turned up a few times. The chain carries TRBV7-2 and TRBJ2-1; D is unresolved. Trimming removed 7 bases from V and 9 bases from J, with 16 bases in between. The CDR3 has 13 amino acids. Looked up from germline, CDR1 is SGHTA and CDR2 is FQGNSA. CDR3 protein: CASTLVSLGEQFF. In DNA form, the CDR3 reads TGTGCCAGCACCCTAGTGTCCCTAGGTGAGCAGTTCTTC.

This chain links TRBV7-8 with TRBJ2-2, with D hard to call. Germline lookup yields CDR1 SGHVS and CDR2 FQNEAQ. The CDR3 covers 13 residues. V was pared by 6 bases and J by 4 bases, with 9 bases between. CDR3 coding DNA: TGTGCCAGCAGTCCGGATCTCACCGGGGAGCTGTTTTTT. This codes for CASSPDLTGELFF.

V and J are TRBV20-1 and TRBJ2-7; a possible D gene is TRBD2 (5 bases). The V gene lost 3 bases and the J gene lost 3 bases, with 18 bases spanning the gap. The CDR3 length is 15 residues. CDR1 is DFQATT and CDR2 is SNEGSKA in the germline V gene (reference sequence). CDR3 loop: CSASAPSGSGYEQYF. The CDR3 DNA sequence: TGCAGTGCTAGTGCCCCCAGCGGTTCTGGCTACGAGCAGTACTTC.

The chain couples TRBV6-1 to TRBJ2-7; 11 positions agree with TRBD2. The length of the CDR3 is 15 residues. The germline V gene has CDR1 MNHNS and CDR2 SASEGT. Trimming removed 5 bases from V and 1 base from J; junction bases left unmatched: 4. CDR3 sequence reads: CASSQLAGGSYEQYF. The DNA of the CDR3 is TGTGCCAGCAGTCAATTAGCGGGAGGGTCCTACGAGCAGTACTTC.

This chain links TRBV20-1 with TRBJ1-6; D not certain. Germline lookup yields CDR1 DFQATT and CDR2 SNEGSKA (reference sequence). CDR3 length: 13 residues. Trimming shortened V by 4 bases and J by 6 bases, and 10 bases separated the two germline ends. CDR3 in DNA: TGCAGTGCTAAGGAACAGACTAATTCACCCCTCCACTTT. The encoded protein is CSAKEQTNSPLHF.

This chain joins TRBV12-3 or TRBV12-4 and TRBJ2-1; TRBD1 agrees at 10 bases. The V gene end was trimmed by 7 bases and the J gene end by 3 bases; junction bases not matched to a gene: 9. This CDR3 comprises 16 residues. The CDR3 DNA sequence: TGTGCCAGCACCCGGACAGGGGGGGACTTCTACAATGAGCAGTTCTTC. It codes for CASTRTGGDFYNEQFF.